This TCR beta chain comes out of a study of PD-L1 blockade in urothelial cancer. About the study: From 0 to 3 prior chemotherapy regimens had been given to the patients. Blood yielded a median of 141,255 T cells per sample. Study results and limitations: Patients with below-median pretreatment blood clonality survived longer.

A word on this clone: Its antigen is still unknown.

The investigators introduced synthetic TCR analog templates into each PCR as spikes. Assay used: immunoSEQ multiplex PCR; TCRdb lists only in-frame clones, some missing. The data hold tens of thousands of clones, with approximately 77% observed a single time. Sample time point: peripheral blood 6 weeks after treatment start. The J segment lost 1 base and the V segment lost 5 bases, leaving 14 bases of the junction unmatched. The CDR3 loop spans 19 amino acids. The germline gives CDR1 MDHEN, CDR2 SYDVKM. The sample in question was PBMCs, obtained around atezolizumab (anti-PD-L1) treatment. This chain links TRBV28 with TRBJ2-6; 7 bases line up with TRBD1. The origin of this receptor is a man in his 70s with urothelial cancer. The CDR3 sequence: CASSLRQGELVSGANVLTF. The CDR3 region has the DNA TGTGCCAGCAGTCTCAGACAGGGCGAGTTAGTTTCTGGGGCCAACGTCCTGACTTTC.